Listed here is a single TCR beta chain. Profiled with immunoSEQ multiplex PCR; TCRdb holds only in-frame clones, not every one. The repertoire has 150,000 to 170,000 clones, roughly 84% of them found once; the top ten carry 0.63%. The data belong to a study of blood T cell repertoires in COVID-19. While infection was still active, Seattle patients were enrolled and then followed longitudinally. Germline V CDR1 and CDR2: SGHVS, FQNEAQ. The CDR3 contains 15 residues. Trimming removed 4 bases from V and 2 bases from J; junction bases left unmatched: 6. The TCR was taken from a man aged 60 to 75 with COVID-19, enrolled during active disease. V and J are TRBV7-8 and TRBJ2-3; TRBD2 aligns across 7 bases. Material for sequencing was peripheral blood. Written as DNA, the CDR3 is TGTGCCAGCAGCTCATCTAGCGGAACCACAGATACGCAGTATTTT. This encodes CASSSSSGTTDTQYF.